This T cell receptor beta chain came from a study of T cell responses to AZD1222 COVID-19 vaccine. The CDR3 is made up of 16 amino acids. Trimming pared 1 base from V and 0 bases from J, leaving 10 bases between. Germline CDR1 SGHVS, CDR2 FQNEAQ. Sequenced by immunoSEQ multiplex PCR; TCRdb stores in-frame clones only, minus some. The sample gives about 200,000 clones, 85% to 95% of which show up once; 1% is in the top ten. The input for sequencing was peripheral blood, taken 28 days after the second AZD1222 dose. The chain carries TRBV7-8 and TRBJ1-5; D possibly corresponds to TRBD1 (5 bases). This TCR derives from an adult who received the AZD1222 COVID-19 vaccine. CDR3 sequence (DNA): TGTGCCAGCAGCTTAGGGGGCCAGATTAGCAATCAGCCCCAGCATTTT. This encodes CASSLGGQISNQPQHF.